This T cell receptor (beta chain) was identified during a study of early T cells in non-severe SARS-CoV-2 infection. The wider study: Sequencing was performed on bulk RNA from unsorted whole blood, leaving chains unpaired.

V lost 2 bases and J lost 6; bases outside the gene matches: 6. This CDR3 comprises 15 residues. Germline CDR1 SGHDT, CDR2 YYEEEE. Individual cDNA molecules were tagged with unique molecular identifiers. TCRdb re-analysed the 5' RACE reads in MiXCR, keeping a single row per CDR3 protein. Among tens of thousands of distinct CDR3 sequences listed, roughly 6.8% were seen once. Only a few counts were recorded for this clonotype. Its cognate antigen is unknown. Study-wide results and caveats: VDJdb matches were skewed toward anti-spike CD8 T cell responses.

This chain links TRBV5-6 with TRBJ1-5; the match to TRBD1 covers 9 bases. The sequencing sample was made of whole blood. The TCR originated in an adult who was a healthcare worker with PCR-confirmed SARS-CoV-2 infection or an uninfected control (not recorded which). CDR3 residues: CASSFWGTGRQPQHF. The CDR3 region has the DNA TGTGCCAGCAGCTTCTGGGGGACAGGGCGTCAGCCCCAGCATTTT.